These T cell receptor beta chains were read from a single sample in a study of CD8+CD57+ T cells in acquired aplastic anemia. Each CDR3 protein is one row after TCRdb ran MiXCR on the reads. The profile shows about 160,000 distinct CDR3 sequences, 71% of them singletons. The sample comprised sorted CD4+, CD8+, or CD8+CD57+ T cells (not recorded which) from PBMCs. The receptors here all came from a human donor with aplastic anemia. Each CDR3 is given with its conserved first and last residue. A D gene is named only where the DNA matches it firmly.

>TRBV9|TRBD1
CASSVVQGAAEAFF
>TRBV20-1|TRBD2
CSAPGGRADTQYF
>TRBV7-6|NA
CASSLGGSTYEQYF
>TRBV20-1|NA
CSARKEGSSYNEQFF
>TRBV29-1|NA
CSVGSQAFF
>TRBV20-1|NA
CSASHGITYGYTF
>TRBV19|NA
CASSIPRQSEAFF
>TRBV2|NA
CASSKSGTHNEQFF
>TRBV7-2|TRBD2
CASSLVVSGGDNEQFF
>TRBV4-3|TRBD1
CASSQRTGGHEQFF
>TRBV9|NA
CASSLGPIGDEQFF
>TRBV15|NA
CATSTGYYEQYF
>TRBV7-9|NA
CASREVSNSPLHF
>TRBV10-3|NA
CAISESTGGYTF
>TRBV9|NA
CASSLGVQETQYF
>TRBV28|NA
CASSTYQGIEQYF
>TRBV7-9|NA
CASWSTDTQYF
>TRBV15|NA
CATSSSYEQYF
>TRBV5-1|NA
CASSLGGYQETQYF
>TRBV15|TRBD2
CATSAGLALNNEQFF
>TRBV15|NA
CATSTLVPGSEVQAFF
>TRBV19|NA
CASSIALRTEAFF
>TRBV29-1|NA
CSVDRTRNTEAFF
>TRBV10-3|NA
CASSPIQGTEAFF
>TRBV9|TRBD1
CASSGRQGNTEAFF
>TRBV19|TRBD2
CASSTSGRGEQYF
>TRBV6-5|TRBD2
CASSPRGAKNIQYF
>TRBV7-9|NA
CASSLVWGDGYTF
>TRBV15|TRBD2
CATSSGTSGPQETQYF
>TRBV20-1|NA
CSAMVGGGGPTDTQYF
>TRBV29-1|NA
CSVVDPYNEQFF
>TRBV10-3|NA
CAISPGTEDGGQFF
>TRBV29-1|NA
CSVEWDGFYEQYF
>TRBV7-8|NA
CASSLISNYGYTF
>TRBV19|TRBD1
CASSIDSRGRAFF
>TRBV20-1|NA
CSARSWGLSYEQYF
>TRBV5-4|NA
CASSSLELNEQFF
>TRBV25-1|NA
CASSATLGGPRNTIYF
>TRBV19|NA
CASSFLSYNEQFF
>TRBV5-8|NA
CASSTQVGEQYF
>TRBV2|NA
CASSASRCNEQFF
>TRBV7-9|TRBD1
CASSLSPDRGSYEQYF
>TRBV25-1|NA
CASSEYRGAEETQYF
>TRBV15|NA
CATSSSGSGNTEAFF
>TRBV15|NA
CATSRGVIDGLLKGNQPQHF
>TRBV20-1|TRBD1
CSASGMDRANYGCTF
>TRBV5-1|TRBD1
CASSLGQLYEQYF
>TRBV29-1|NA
CSVLDTEEKLFF
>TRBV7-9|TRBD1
CASSSGTGPTEAFF
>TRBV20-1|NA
CSARWSAHTQYF